These T cell receptor beta chains were read from a single sample in a study of Graves' ophthalmopathy and Graves' hyperthyroidism. TCRdb re-analysed the multiplex PCR reads in MiXCR, keeping a single row per CDR3 protein. The sample shows almost 750,000 distinct CDR3 sequences, roughly two fifths of them seen only once. The sequencing input was peripheral blood. These receptors were collected from an adult man with Graves' ophthalmopathy. The CDR3 runs from the conserved cysteine through the conserved F or W. D genes are given only for firm matches. For some rows the clone size is stated as once, few or many, or as a class when expanded; others skip it.

CDR3aa	CDR3nt	v_gene	j_gene	d_gene	abundance
CASSLGGVGSEQYF	TGTGCCAGCAGCTTAGGGGGCGTAGGGAGCGAGCAGTACTTC	TRBV7-9	TRBJ2-7	.	few
CAISDASGELQETQYF	TGTGCCATCAGTGACGCTAGCGGGGAACTCCAAGAGACCCAGTACTTC	TRBV10-3	TRBJ2-5	TRBD2	.
CSVELGTGELFF	TGCAGCGTTGAGTTGGGTACCGGGGAGCTGTTTTTT	TRBV29-1	TRBJ2-2	.	few
CASSFRGTGGLGITEAFF	TGTGCCAGCAGTTTCAGGGGGACAGGGGGATTAGGAATCACTGAAGCTTTCTTT	TRBV7-9	TRBJ1-1	TRBD1	few
CASRPRGRNTEAFF	TGTGCCAGCAGGCCAAGGGGCCGGAACACTGAAGCTTTCTTT	TRBV7-9	TRBJ1-1	.	.
CASKTLGQETQYF	TGTGCCAGCAAAACCTTGGGGCAAGAGACCCAGTACTTC	TRBV7-9	TRBJ2-5	.	.
CASSLVGLAGTPGAYEQYF	TGTGCCAGCAGCCTCGTCGGGCTAGCGGGAACCCCCGGGGCCTACGAGCAGTACTTC	TRBV7-2	TRBJ2-7	TRBD2	few
CASSTGTGGTPLHF	TGTGCCAGCAGCACTGGGACAGGGGGGACACCCCTCCACTTT	TRBV9	TRBJ1-6	TRBD1	many
CASSLARWGPETQYF	TGCGCCAGCAGCTTGGCGCGCTGGGGCCCAGAGACCCAGTACTTC	TRBV7-9	TRBJ2-5	.	.
CSVSTSGASYEQYF	TGCAGCGTATCGACTAGCGGGGCGTCCTACGAGCAGTACTTC	TRBV29-1	TRBJ2-7	TRBD2	once
CASSLGGGGSSGANVLTF	TGTGCCAGCAGTTTGGGTGGGGGGGGGAGCTCTGGGGCCAACGTCCTGACTTTC	TRBV12-3/TRBV12-4	TRBJ2-6	TRBD2	.
CASSTTAGTGGEKLFF	TGTGCCAGCAGCACCACGGCCGGGACAGGGGGTGAAAAACTGTTTTTT	TRBV5-4	TRBJ1-4	TRBD1	few
CASSQEGPGRAFF	TGTGCCAGCAGCCAAGAGGGCCCAGGGAGAGCTTTCTTT	TRBV9	TRBJ1-1	.	.
CAISRGRGEKLFF	TGTGCCATCAGTCGGGGTAGAGGAGAAAAACTGTTTTTT	TRBV10-3	TRBJ1-4	.	many
CASSWTGREKLFF	TGTGCCAGCAGTTGGACCGGTAGGGAAAAACTGTTTTTT	TRBV6-5	TRBJ1-4	.	.
CASSQRGATGELFF	TGCGCCAGCAGTCAGCGGGGGGCCACCGGGGAGCTGTTTTTT	TRBV5-1	TRBJ2-2	TRBD2	few
CASTRGAGETQYF	TGTGCCAGCACCCGGGGGGCGGGAGAGACCCAGTACTTC	TRBV5-6	TRBJ2-5	.	.
CASSVAGTVNTEAFF	TGTGCCAGCAGCGTAGCCGGGACAGTGAACACTGAAGCTTTCTTT	TRBV7-2	TRBJ1-1	TRBD1	many
CSARPERGQETQYF	TGCAGTGCTAGACCAGAGCGGGGGCAAGAGACCCAGTACTTC	TRBV20-1	TRBJ2-5	TRBD2	few
CASSETTGRNSPLHF	TGTGCCAGCAGTGAAACCACAGGGAGAAATTCACCCCTCCACTTT	TRBV25-1	TRBJ1-6	.	many
CASSLPAGGTGELFF	TGTGCCAGCAGCTTGCCGGCGGGAGGGACCGGGGAGCTGTTTTTT	TRBV5-6	TRBJ2-2	TRBD2	few
CASSLPAGVVNEQFF	TGTGCCAGCAGCTTACCAGCGGGAGTCGTAAATGAGCAGTTCTTC	TRBV11-2	TRBJ2-1	TRBD2	.
CSATDRTYQPQHF	TGCAGTGCTACGGACCGAACTTATCAGCCCCAGCATTTT	TRBV20-1	TRBJ1-5	.	.
CAISEQGGNQPQHF	TGTGCCATCAGTGAACAGGGTGGCAATCAGCCCCAGCATTTT	TRBV10-3	TRBJ1-5	.	many
CSVDSGTSGIIQRSYEQYF	TGCAGCGTTGATTCAGGGACTAGCGGGATCATACAACGCTCCTACGAGCAGTACTTC	TRBV29-1	TRBJ2-7	TRBD2	.
CSVVGPGGYGYTF	TGCAGCGTTGTGGGGCCGGGGGGTTATGGCTACACCTTC	TRBV29-1	TRBJ1-2	.	.
CASSLAAGGPGEQYF	TGTGCCAGCAGCTTGGCGGCGGGGGGGCCGGGCGAGCAGTACTTC	TRBV5-6	TRBJ2-7	TRBD2	.
CSVDAVDQGETQYF	TGCAGCGTCGACGCCGTGGATCAGGGGGAGACCCAGTACTTC	TRBV29-1	TRBJ2-5	.	many
CASSPTAAGALNTEAFF	TGTGCCAGCAGCCCCACCGCGGCAGGGGCCCTAAACACTGAAGCTTTCTTT	TRBV9	TRBJ1-1	.	many
CASSPRTGGRNTEAFF	TGTGCCAGCAGCCCCCGGACAGGGGGGCGGAACACTGAAGCTTTCTTT	TRBV7-9	TRBJ1-1	TRBD1	once
CSALHPTGGGNTIYF	TGCAGTGCCCTCCACCCGACAGGGGGAGGAAACACCATATATTTT	TRBV20-1	TRBJ1-3	TRBD1	.
CASSPGQGREAFF	TGCGCCAGCAGCCCAGGACAGGGACGTGAAGCTTTCTTT	TRBV10-2	TRBJ1-1	TRBD1	.
CASSRQGGTNEKLFF	TGTGCCAGCAGCCGACAGGGCGGAACTAATGAAAAACTGTTTTTT	TRBV7-2	TRBJ1-4	TRBD1	few
CASSGTASTGYTF	TGTGCCAGCAGTGGGACAGCCTCGACTGGCTACACCTTC	TRBV2	TRBJ1-2	.	many
CASNPDRANTEAFF	TGTGCCAGCAATCCGGACAGGGCGAACACTGAAGCTTTCTTT	TRBV7-2	TRBJ1-1	TRBD1	many
CSVPGQGDSPLHF	TGCAGCGTTCCGGGACAGGGGGATTCACCCCTCCACTTT	TRBV29-1	TRBJ1-6	TRBD1	.
CASILTLWNTGELFF	TGTGCCAGCATTTTGACTCTCTGGAACACCGGGGAGCTGTTTTTT	TRBV7-9	TRBJ2-2	.	.
CASSEGRGETQYF	TGTGCCAGCAGCGAGGGAAGGGGGGAGACCCAGTACTTC	TRBV7-3	TRBJ2-5	.	many
CASSESGEAGASPLHF	TGTGCCAGCAGTGAATCTGGGGAGGCTGGGGCCTCACCCCTCCACTTT	TRBV25-1	TRBJ1-6	.	.
CASTGPGARTDTQYF	TGTGCCAGCACCGGGCCAGGGGCCCGCACAGATACGCAGTATTTT	TRBV25-1	TRBJ2-3	.	.
CASSKGQTLNTEAFF	TGCGCCAGCAGCAAGGGACAGACACTGAACACTGAAGCTTTCTTT	TRBV5-1	TRBJ1-1	TRBD1	.
CASSPRTSFSYEQYF	TGTGCCAGCAGTCCACGGACCAGTTTCTCCTACGAGCAGTACTTC	TRBV2	TRBJ2-7	.	few